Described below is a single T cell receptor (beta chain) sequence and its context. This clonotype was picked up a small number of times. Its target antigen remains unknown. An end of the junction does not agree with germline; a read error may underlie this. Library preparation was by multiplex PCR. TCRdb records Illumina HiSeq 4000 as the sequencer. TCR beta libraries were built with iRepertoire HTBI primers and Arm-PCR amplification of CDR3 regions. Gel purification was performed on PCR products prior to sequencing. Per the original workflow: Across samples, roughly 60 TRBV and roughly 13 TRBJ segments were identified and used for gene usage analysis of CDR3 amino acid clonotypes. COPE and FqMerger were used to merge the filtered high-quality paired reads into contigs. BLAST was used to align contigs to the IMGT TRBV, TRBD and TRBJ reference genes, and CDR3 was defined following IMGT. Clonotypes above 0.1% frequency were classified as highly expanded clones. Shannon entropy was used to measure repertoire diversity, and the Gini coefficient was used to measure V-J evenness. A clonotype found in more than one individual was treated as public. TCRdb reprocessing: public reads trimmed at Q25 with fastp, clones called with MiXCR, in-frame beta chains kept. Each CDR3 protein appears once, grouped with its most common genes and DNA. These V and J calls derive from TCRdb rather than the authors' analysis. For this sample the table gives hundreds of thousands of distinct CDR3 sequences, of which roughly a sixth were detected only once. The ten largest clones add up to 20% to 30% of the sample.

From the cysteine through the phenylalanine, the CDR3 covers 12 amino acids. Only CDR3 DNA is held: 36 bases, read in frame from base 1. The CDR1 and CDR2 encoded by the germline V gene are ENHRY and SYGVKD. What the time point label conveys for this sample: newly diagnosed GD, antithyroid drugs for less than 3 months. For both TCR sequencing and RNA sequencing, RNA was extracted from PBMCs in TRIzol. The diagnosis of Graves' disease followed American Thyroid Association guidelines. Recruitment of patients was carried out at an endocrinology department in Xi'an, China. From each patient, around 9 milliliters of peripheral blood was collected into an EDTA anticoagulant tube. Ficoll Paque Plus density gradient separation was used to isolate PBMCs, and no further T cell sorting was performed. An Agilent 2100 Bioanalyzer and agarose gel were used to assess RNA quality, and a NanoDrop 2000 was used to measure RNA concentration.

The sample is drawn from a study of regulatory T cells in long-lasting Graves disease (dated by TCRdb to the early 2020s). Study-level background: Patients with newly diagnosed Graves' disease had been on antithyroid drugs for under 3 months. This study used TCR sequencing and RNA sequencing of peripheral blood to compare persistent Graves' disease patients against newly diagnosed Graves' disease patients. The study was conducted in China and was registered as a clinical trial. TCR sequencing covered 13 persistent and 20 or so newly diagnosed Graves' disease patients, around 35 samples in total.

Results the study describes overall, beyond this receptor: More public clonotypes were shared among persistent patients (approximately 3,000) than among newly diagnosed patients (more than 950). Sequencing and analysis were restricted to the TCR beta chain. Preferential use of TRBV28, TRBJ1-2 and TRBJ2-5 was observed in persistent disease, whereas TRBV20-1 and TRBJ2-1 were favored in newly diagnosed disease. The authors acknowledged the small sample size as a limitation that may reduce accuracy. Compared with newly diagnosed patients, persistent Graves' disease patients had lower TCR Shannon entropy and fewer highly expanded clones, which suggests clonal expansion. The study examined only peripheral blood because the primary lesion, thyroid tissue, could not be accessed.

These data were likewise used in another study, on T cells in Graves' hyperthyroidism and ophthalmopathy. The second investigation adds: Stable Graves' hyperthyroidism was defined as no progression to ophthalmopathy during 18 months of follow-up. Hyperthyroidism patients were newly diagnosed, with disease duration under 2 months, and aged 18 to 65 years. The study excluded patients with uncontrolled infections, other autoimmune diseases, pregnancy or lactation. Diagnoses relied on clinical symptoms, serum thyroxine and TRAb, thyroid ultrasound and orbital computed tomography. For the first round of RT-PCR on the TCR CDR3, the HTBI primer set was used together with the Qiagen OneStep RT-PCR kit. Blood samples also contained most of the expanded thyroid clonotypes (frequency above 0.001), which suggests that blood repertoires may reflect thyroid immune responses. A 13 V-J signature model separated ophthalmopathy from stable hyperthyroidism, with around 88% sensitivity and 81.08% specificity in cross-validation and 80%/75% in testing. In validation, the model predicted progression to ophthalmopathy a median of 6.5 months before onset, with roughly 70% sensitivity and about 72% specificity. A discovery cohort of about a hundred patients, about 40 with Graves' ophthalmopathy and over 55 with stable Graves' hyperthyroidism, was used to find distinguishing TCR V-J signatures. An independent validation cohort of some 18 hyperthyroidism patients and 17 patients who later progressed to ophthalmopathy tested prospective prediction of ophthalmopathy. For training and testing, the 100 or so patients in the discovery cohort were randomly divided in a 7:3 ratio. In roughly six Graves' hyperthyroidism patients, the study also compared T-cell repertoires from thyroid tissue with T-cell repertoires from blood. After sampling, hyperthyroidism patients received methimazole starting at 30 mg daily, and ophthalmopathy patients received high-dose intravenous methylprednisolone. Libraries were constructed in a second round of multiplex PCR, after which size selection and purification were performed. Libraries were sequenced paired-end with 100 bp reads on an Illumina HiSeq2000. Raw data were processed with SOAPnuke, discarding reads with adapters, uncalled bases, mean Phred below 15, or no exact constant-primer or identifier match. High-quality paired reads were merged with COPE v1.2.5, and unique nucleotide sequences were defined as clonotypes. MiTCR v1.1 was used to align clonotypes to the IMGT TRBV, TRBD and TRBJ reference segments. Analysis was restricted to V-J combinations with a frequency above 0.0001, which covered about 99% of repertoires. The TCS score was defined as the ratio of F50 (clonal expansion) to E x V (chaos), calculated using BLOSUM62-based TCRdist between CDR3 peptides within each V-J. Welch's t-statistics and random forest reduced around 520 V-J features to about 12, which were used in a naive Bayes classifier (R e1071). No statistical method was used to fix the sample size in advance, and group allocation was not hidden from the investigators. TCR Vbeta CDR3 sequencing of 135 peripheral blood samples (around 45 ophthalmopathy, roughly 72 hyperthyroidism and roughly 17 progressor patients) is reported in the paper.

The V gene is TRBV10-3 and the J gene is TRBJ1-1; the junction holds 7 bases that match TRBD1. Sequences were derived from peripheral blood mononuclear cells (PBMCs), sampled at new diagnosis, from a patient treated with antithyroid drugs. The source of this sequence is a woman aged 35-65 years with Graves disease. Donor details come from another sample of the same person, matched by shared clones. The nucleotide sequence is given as TGTGGCATCAGGGGGGCGGGCACTGAAGCTTTCTTT. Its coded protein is CGIRGAGTEAFF.